The 25 T cell receptor beta chains presented below share a single source sample, sequenced in a study of T cell repertoires in cytomegalovirus infection (dated by TCRdb to between 2019 and 2020). Sequencing was carried out with an Illumina HiSeq 1500. The public sequencing data were trimmed at Q25 with fastp and processed into clonotypes with MiXCR by TCRdb, which kept only in-frame beta chains. When rows share a CDR3 protein, they turn into one entry using the most common DNA and genes. In all, the sample holds around 360,000 distinct CDR3 sequences, and about 32% of those were seen once. The top ten clones comprise approximately 15% of the sample. The antigens for these receptors are not known. Sample treatment or condition, as interpreted from the label and publication: in vitro stimulation with specific CMV peptide epitopes to enrich CMV-specific T cells. Here the sequenced sample was cultured PBMCs, taken from culture after CMV antigen stimulation. All receptors derive from a human donor in good health (CMV status not recorded). Some clones in this sample may be carry-over from other donors' samples.

J is TRBJ1-1 and V is TRBV12-5; a possible D gene is TRBD1 (6 bases). This CDR3 comprises 13 residues. From germline, CDR1 is LGHNT and CDR2 FRNRAP. V lost 1 base and J 5 bases, leaving 8 bases between the germline ends. The CDR3 loop reads CASGLAQGTEAFF. CDR3 DNA sequence: TGTGCTAGTGGTTTGGCACAGGGTACTGAAGCTTTCTTT.

The J gene is TRBJ2-1, the V gene TRBV28; 11 bases are a match to TRBD1. The CDR3 extends over 15 amino acids. The germline CDR1 and CDR2 sequences are MDHEN and SYDVKM. The junction had 5 bases not matched to a gene; V was cut back by 6 bases and J by 4 bases. The CDR3 region is CASSKDRGPYNEQFF. The DNA of the CDR3 is TGTGCCAGCAGCAAGGACAGGGGGCCATACAATGAGCAGTTCTTC. Full variable domain (remainder filled in from reference TRBV28 and TRBJ2-1): DVKVTQSSRYLVKRTGEKVFLECVQDMDHENMFWYRQDPGLGLRLIYFSYDVKMKEKGDIPEGYSVSREKKERFSLILESASTNQTSMYLCASSKDRGPYNEQFFGPGTRLTVL.

This clonotype appeared a single time. This chain joins TRBV6-6 and TRBJ1-2, with 7 nucleotides matching TRBD1. There are 15 residues in the CDR3. V lost 0 bases, J lost 2 bases, and 3 bases stayed unmatched. Germline CDR1 is MNHNY and CDR2 is SVGAGI (reference sequence). The chain's CDR3 is CASSYSPQGNYGYTF. CDR3 nucleotide sequence: TGTGCCAGCAGTTACTCGCCACAGGGGAACTATGGCTACACCTTC.

This clonotype turned up a few times. The rearrangement uses TRBV6-6 and TRBJ2-5; D perhaps matches TRBD2 (5 bases). The CDR3 consists of 14 residues. V lost 7 bases, J lost 5 bases, and 17 bases lay in between. Germline loops: CDR1 MNHNY, CDR2 SVGAGI (reference sequence). The CDR3, as DNA: TGTGCCAGCAACCTACACCTGAGGGCGGAGACCCAGTACTTC. It codes for CASNLHLRAETQYF.

The chain combines TRBV2 with TRBJ1-2; maybe TRBD1 (6 bases). In germline, CDR1 is SNHLY, CDR2 FYNNEI. The CDR3 runs to 13 residues. V lost 7 bases and J lost 6, with 15 bases in between. The CDR3 loop reads CASKEQGGDGYTF. The CDR3, as DNA: TGTGCCAGCAAAGAACAGGGAGGGGATGGCTACACCTTC.

The chain uses TRBV19 and TRBJ2-1, with D possibly matching TRBD2 (6 bases). This CDR3 has 15 amino acids. CDR1 LNHDA and CDR2 SQIVND come from the germline V gene (reference sequence). Trimming pared 0 bases from V and 4 bases from J, leaving 10 bases between. The CDR3 DNA reads TGTGCCAGTAGTATAGACGGGACTCCTTACAATGAGCAGTTCTTC. Amino acids: CASSIDGTPYNEQFF.

V usage is TRBV7-3 and J usage is TRBJ2-1, with 7 bases fitting TRBD1. This CDR3 has 13 residues. Germline assignment: CDR1 SGHTA and CDR2 FQGTGA. V was clipped by 3 bases and J by 8 bases; unmatched bases: 4. CDR3 region: CASSFDREYEQFF. The DNA for the CDR3 is TGTGCCAGCAGCTTCGACAGGGAATATGAGCAGTTCTTC.

In its sample, this clonotype was seen many times. The V call is TRBV6-2 or TRBV6-3, the J call TRBJ2-7; 7 bases line up with TRBD2. The J segment lost 3 bases and the V segment lost 2 bases, leaving 1 base of the junction unmatched. Germline CDR1 and CDR2: MNHEY and SVGEGT. The CDR3 sequence is 13 residues long. The CDR3 loop reads CASSYRGDYEQYV. CDR3 DNA sequence: TGTGCCAGCAGTTACCGGGGGGACTACGAGCAGTACGTC.

This clonotype was detected only a few times. This chain connects TRBV11-3 to TRBJ1-1, with D uncertain. CDR3 size: 14 residues. V dropped 1 base and J dropped 3 bases, with 9 bases sitting between them. Germline loops: CDR1 SGHNT, CDR2 YENEEA. The CDR3 here is CASSLAHGDTEAFF. For the CDR3, the DNA is TGTGCCAGCAGCTTAGCCCACGGGGACACTGAAGCTTTCTTT.

V usage is TRBV6-5 and J usage is TRBJ2-3, with D uncertain. V was trimmed by 0 bases and J by 3 bases, leaving 4 bases between them. Germline V gene data show CDR1 as MNHEY and CDR2 as SVGAGI. The CDR3 is 13 amino acids. This CDR3 reads CASSYSVTDTQYF. DNA for the CDR3: TGTGCCAGCAGTTACTCGGTTACAGATACGCAGTATTTT.

This chain joins TRBV7-2 and TRBJ2-5; 9 nucleotides match TRBD2. The V gene's germline CDR1 is SGHTA and CDR2 FQGNSA. The V gene end was trimmed by 4 bases and the J gene end by 1 base; junction bases not matched to a gene: 1. The CDR3 has 14 residues. CDR3 amino acids: CASSSSGVQETQYF. The CDR3 DNA is TGTGCCAGCAGCTCTAGCGGGGTCCAAGAGACCCAGTACTTC.

The rearrangement joins TRBV15 to TRBJ1-3, with TRBD1 identical over 9 bases. The V and J ends lost 8 bases and 0 bases, in that order; junction bases with no gene match: 5. This CDR3 has 15 amino acids. The germline V gene has CDR1 LNHNV and CDR2 YYDKDF (reference sequence). CDR3 region: CATGGTGLSGNTIYF. The CDR3, as DNA: TGTGCCACCGGGGGGACAGGGCTCTCTGGAAACACCATATATTTT.

This chain connects TRBV4-1 to TRBJ2-1; 7 bases line up with TRBD2. Germline CDR1 is MGHRA and CDR2 is YSYEKL. Trimming removed 1 base from V and 15 bases from J; junction bases left unmatched: 9. The CDR3 consists of 13 residues. CDR3 sequence (DNA): TGCGCCAGCAGCCAAGGTCTAGCGGAGAAGGTGTTCTTC. It is translated as CASSQGLAEKVFF.

This clonotype appeared a few times. V gene TRBV12-3 or TRBV12-4 combines with J gene TRBJ1-2; D gene unclear. Trimming cost V 1 base and J 2 bases, with 11 bases left between them. The CDR3 spans 15 residues. CDR3 region: CASSLVPTWNYGYTF. The DNA for the CDR3 is TGTGCCAGCAGTTTAGTTCCCACCTGGAACTATGGCTACACCTTC.

The gene calls are TRBV7-9 and TRBJ1-4, with D uncertain. CDR1 and CDR2 (germline): SEHNR, FQNEAQ (reference sequence). The CDR3 is made up of 15 amino acids. V lost 5 bases and J lost 3, with 13 bases in between. The CDR3 sequence: CASSLRREPNEKLFF. The CDR3 bases are TGTGCCAGCAGCCTGCGGAGGGAACCTAATGAAAAACTGTTTTTT.

The J gene is TRBJ2-2, the V gene TRBV5-6, with 7 bases lining up with TRBD2. CDR1 and CDR2 (germline): SGHDT, YYEEEE. The CDR3 consists of 16 residues. J gave up 3 bases and V 5 bases, and 10 bases lay outside the gene matches. The chain's CDR3 is CASSPPLARYTGELFF. The CDR3 bases are TGTGCCAGCAGTCCCCCACTAGCGAGATACACCGGGGAGCTGTTTTTT.

This clonotype was found a few times. The rearrangement links TRBV12-3 or TRBV12-4 to TRBJ1-6; D ambiguous. The CDR3 totals 14 residues. V shed 6 bases and J shed 7 bases, with 13 bases lying between them. The CDR3 here is CASSFRRENSPLHF. As DNA, the CDR3 is TGTGCCAGCAGCTTCAGACGGGAGAATTCACCCCTCCACTTT.

The V call is TRBV7-6, the J call TRBJ1-4; D ambiguous. Trimming left V 2 bases short and J 0 bases short, with 7 bases between. The CDR3 runs 15 residues. From germline, CDR1 is SGHVS and CDR2 FNYEAQ. As DNA, the CDR3 is TGTGCCAGCAGCTTACCGCGCGCAACTAATGAAAAACTGTTTTTT. Translated, it gives CASSLPRATNEKLFF.

The V gene is TRBV7-2, the J gene TRBJ1-1; 9 bases align to TRBD1. CDR1 and CDR2 (germline): SGHTA, FQGNSA. This CDR3 spans 19 amino acids. V shed 6 bases and J 1 base; nucleotides not matched to a gene: 18. CDR3 protein: CASSPGGGTGRFKNTEAFF. The DNA of the CDR3 is TGTGCCAGCAGTCCGGGGGGGGGGACAGGGCGATTTAAGAACACTGAAGCTTTCTTT.

V gene TRBV6-2 or TRBV6-3 combines with J gene TRBJ2-7; 9 bases fit TRBD1. V gave up 6 bases and J gave up 4 bases; unmatched junction bases: 7. This CDR3 region has 14 residues. The germline CDR1 and CDR2 sequences are MNHEY and SVGEGT. For the CDR3, the DNA is TGTGCCAGCAGCCACCGGGACAGGGAGTACGAGCAGTACTTC. Its translation: CASSHRDREYEQYF.

The chain has TRBV5-1 and TRBJ2-5; TRBD2 is a possible D gene (6 bases). Trimming took off 2 bases at V and 4 bases at J, with 9 bases between the two ends. CDR3 length: 13 amino acids. The germline gives CDR1 SGHRS, CDR2 YFSETQ. The DNA for the CDR3 is TGCGCCAGCAGCTTCGGAGGGCGAGAGACCCAGTACTTC. Encoded protein: CASSFGGRETQYF.

A few counts support this clonotype. The J gene is TRBJ2-7, the V gene TRBV10-3; D might be TRBD2 (5 bases). This CDR3 has 13 amino acids. Germline V lookup: CDR1 ENHRY, CDR2 SYGVKD. V lost 0 bases, J lost 6 bases, and 9 bases lay in between. This CDR3 reads CAISESGGGEQYF. In DNA, the CDR3 is TGTGCCATCAGTGAGTCAGGAGGCGGCGAGCAGTACTTC.

This clonotype was seen only a few times. For the CDR3, the DNA is TGCGCCAGCAGCCAAGTAAACAGGGAAAGCTACACCTTC. It is translated as CASSQVNRESYTF. V gene TRBV4-3 combines with J gene TRBJ1-2, with D possibly being TRBD1 (6 bases). The V end was cut by 1 base, the J end by 9 bases, with 12 bases between. This CDR3 spans 13 amino acids. Germline CDR1 is LGHNA and CDR2 is YSLEER.

In this sample, this clonotype turned up a few times. V usage is TRBV19 and J usage is TRBJ2-2; TRBD2 is a possible D gene (5 bases). The CDR3 loop spans 18 amino acids. The germline V gene has CDR1 LNHDA and CDR2 SQIVND (reference sequence). V shed 5 bases and J shed 1 base, with 20 bases lying between them. CDR3 DNA: TGTGCCAGTAGTCCCACCCTCTTCCCTAGCAGGAACACCGGGGAGCTGTTTTTT. This codes for CASSPTLFPSRNTGELFF.

This clonotype has a handful of counts. This sequence joins TRBV4-3 and TRBJ2-1; D may match TRBD1 or TRBD2 (5 bases each). Trimming cost V 1 base and J 4 bases, with 11 bases left between them. The CDR3 extends over 15 amino acids. The germline CDR1 and CDR2 sequences are LGHNA and YSLEER. The chain's CDR3 is CASSQGGNRYNEQFF. Written as DNA, the CDR3 is TGCGCCAGCAGCCAAGGGGGGAATCGGTACAATGAGCAGTTCTTC.